The 27 T cell receptor beta chains listed next were all sequenced from one sample in a study of shared clonotypes between healthy human individuals. Libraries were prepared by immunoSEQ multiplex PCR; TCRdb keeps only in-frame clonotypes and omits some of them. The sample consists of 950,000 to 1,300,000 clones, about 75% of them appearing once. Specimen: memory CD4+ T cells sorted from blood. The sample's subset: CD45RA-negative fraction. These TCRs come from a man younger than 35 in good health.

A remark on this clone: A much larger clonotype is one base distant, so this may be a read error. The chain uses TRBV9 and TRBJ2-7, with TRBD2 matching over 11 bases. The CDR3 extends over 14 amino acids. CDR1 and CDR2 from the germline V gene are SGDLS and YYNGEE. Losses at the gene ends were 4 bases for V and 0 bases for J; bases not matched to a gene: 0. The CDR3 here is CASSTSGSSYEQYF. CDR3 DNA: TGTGCCAGCAGCACTAGCGGGAGCTCCTACGAGCAGTACTTC.

V gene TRBV11-2 combines with J gene TRBJ2-4, with D hard to call. Looked up from germline, CDR1 is SGHAT and CDR2 is FQNNGV. Trimming pared 1 base from V and 0 bases from J, leaving 16 bases between. The CDR3 is 18 amino acids. The CDR3 region has the DNA TGTGCCAGCAGCTTAGTCAGGATTGGCCAGCTAGCCAAAAACATTCAGTACTTC. As protein: CASSLVRIGQLAKNIQYF.

The rearrangement joins TRBV7-9 to TRBJ2-3; 7 nucleotides line up with TRBD1. The CDR3 length is 15 residues. Germline V CDR1 and CDR2: SEHNR, FQNEAQ (reference sequence). Unmatched junction bases numbered 6, after V lost 5 bases and J lost 1 base. The CDR3 region has the DNA TGTGCCAGCAGCATCTACAGGGGAGGCACAGATACGCAGTATTTT. As protein: CASSIYRGGTDTQYF.

The chain uses TRBV7-8 and TRBJ2-3; 8 nucleotides match TRBD1. The CDR3 is 15 amino acids. Germline lookup yields CDR1 SGHVS and CDR2 FQNEAQ. J gave up 2 bases and V 1 base, and 2 bases lay outside the gene matches. The CDR3, as DNA: TGTGCCAGCAGCTTAGGGACAGGGTCCACAGATACGCAGTATTTT. Amino acid sequence: CASSLGTGSTDTQYF.

The V gene is TRBV5-5, the J gene TRBJ2-7, with 10 bases identical to TRBD2. Germline lookup yields CDR1 SGHKS and CDR2 YYEKEE (reference sequence). The CDR3 has 14 amino acids. With 3 bases clipped from V and 3 bases from J, the junction kept 3 bases outside the gene matches. For the CDR3, the DNA is TGTGCCAGCAGCTCTACTAGCGGGATCTACGAGCAGTACTTC. It yields the protein CASSSTSGIYEQYF. Looking up the rest from reference TRBV5-5 and TRBJ2-7 gives the full variable domain: DAGVTQSPTHLIKTRGQQVTLRCSPISGHKSVSWYQQVLGQGPQFIFQYYEKEERGRGNFPDRFSARQFPNYSSELNVNALLLGDSALYLCASSSTSGIYEQYFGPGTRLTVT.

As regards this clone: A far larger clone is a single base away, which makes a read error likely. The chain uses TRBV5-1 and TRBJ2-7; 9 bases align to TRBD1. V trimming: 4 bases; J trimming: 2 bases; junction bases outside the gene matches: 4. The V gene's germline CDR1 is SGHRS and CDR2 YFSETQ. This CDR3 spans 14 amino acids. The CDR3 nucleotides read TGCGCCAGCAGCACAGGGGGCATGACCTACGAGCAGTACTTC. This codes for CASSTGGMTYEQYF.

The V gene is TRBV2, the J gene TRBJ1-2; possible D gene TRBD1, 6 bases. CDR1 and CDR2 (germline): SNHLY, FYNNEI. The V end lost 4 bases, the J end lost 4 bases, and 19 bases lay between the germline ends. This CDR3 has 16 amino acids. The CDR3 is CASSVEQGLTSYGYTF. CDR3 bases: TGTGCCAGCAGTGTCGAGCAGGGGTTGACTAGCTATGGCTACACCTTC.

This chain uses TRBV19 with TRBJ2-4; TRBD2 matches at 10 bases. Per germline, CDR1 LNHDA and CDR2 SQIVND (reference sequence). The CDR3 is 18 residues long. V shed 1 base, J shed 0 bases, and the junction held 6 bases outside the gene matches. In nucleotides, the CDR3 is TGTGCCAGTAGTATAGGAGCGGGGGGGCCTGGAGCCAAAAACATTCAGTACTTC. Its protein is CASSIGAGGPGAKNIQYF.

The V gene is TRBV6-6, the J gene TRBJ2-7; 7 bases align to TRBD1. The J segment lost 3 bases and the V segment lost 6 bases, leaving 5 bases of the junction unmatched. From germline, CDR1 is MNHNY and CDR2 SVGAGI (reference sequence). CDR3 length: 13 amino acids. This chain's CDR3 is CASRSGQFYEQYF. The CDR3 coding sequence is TGTGCCAGCAGGTCGGGACAGTTCTACGAGCAGTACTTC.

The chain is built from TRBV7-8 and TRBJ2-1; 14 nucleotides agree with TRBD2. Germline CDR1 is SGHVS and CDR2 is FQNEAQ. V was pared by 3 bases and J by 3 bases, with 1 base of the junction left unmatched. The CDR3 extends over 16 amino acids. Here the CDR3 reads CASSLGTSGGYNEQFF. The CDR3 region has the DNA TGTGCCAGCAGCTTGGGGACTAGCGGGGGCTACAATGAGCAGTTCTTC.

This clone has a handful of counts. This chain uses TRBV2 with TRBJ2-5; D may match TRBD1 or TRBD2 (5 bases each). Deletions cut 3 bases from V and 4 bases from J, with 12 bases between. Germline values: CDR1 SNHLY, CDR2 FYNNEI. There are 14 residues in the CDR3. Written as DNA, the CDR3 is TGTGCCAGCAGTGATGTGTTTGGGGGAGAGACCCAGTACTTC. Protein product: CASSDVFGGETQYF.

CDR3 residues: CASSPRDGYTF. The CDR3 coding sequence is TGTGCCAGCAGCCCTAGGGATGGCTACACCTTC. The chain links TRBV7-2 to TRBJ1-2; D is unresolved. V was trimmed by 5 bases and J by 6 bases, leaving 7 bases between them. The CDR3 runs to 11 residues. Looked up from germline, CDR1 is SGHTA and CDR2 is FQGNSA.

The chain combines TRBV6-1 with TRBJ1-5; D is unresolved. This CDR3 is built from 12 residues. V dropped 7 bases and J dropped 7 bases, with 11 bases sitting between them. Looked up from germline, CDR1 is MNHNS and CDR2 is SASEGT. Written as DNA, the CDR3 is TGTGCCAGCACCGCACTTGGGCAGCCCCAGCATTTT. It encodes CASTALGQPQHF.

This clone was counted between two and nine times. The chain has TRBV30 and TRBJ1-5, with TRBD1 as a possible D gene (5 bases). Germline V gene sequence: CDR1 GTSNPN, CDR2 SVGIG (reference sequence). Trimming stripped 4 bases from V and 1 base from J, with 11 bases between. This CDR3 comprises 14 residues. CDR3 in DNA: TGTGCCTGGATAGGGTCAGGGAGCAATCAGCCCCAGCATTTT. Protein product: CAWIGSGSNQPQHF.

The chain combines TRBV5-1 with TRBJ1-4; 7 nucleotides line up with TRBD1. Looked up from germline, CDR1 is SGHRS and CDR2 is YFSETQ. The CDR3 runs 15 residues. The ends lost 4 bases at V and 4 bases at J; junction bases unmatched: 7. CDR3 residues: CASSQAGGGNEKLFF. CDR3 DNA sequence: TGCGCCAGCAGCCAGGCAGGGGGAGGTAATGAAAAACTGTTTTTT.

V is TRBV4-3 and J is TRBJ1-4; possible D gene TRBD1, 6 bases. The CDR3 spans 14 residues. Looked up from germline, CDR1 is LGHNA and CDR2 is YSLEER. V was pared by 5 bases and J by 5 bases, with 12 bases between. The CDR3: CASSVQGPNEKLFF. In DNA, the CDR3 is TGCGCCAGCAGCGTACAGGGACCAAATGAAAAACTGTTTTTT.

J is TRBJ2-5 and V is TRBV18; the D gene is possibly TRBD2 (6 bases). CDR1 is KGHSH and CDR2 is LQKENI in the germline V gene. Trimming stripped 8 bases from V and 5 bases from J, with 12 bases between. This CDR3 region has 12 residues. The CDR3 here is CASRGAGETQYF. CDR3 DNA sequence: TGTGCCAGCCGTGGGGCGGGGGAGACCCAGTACTTC.

Here the CDR3 DNA reads TGTGCCAGCAGCCCAAGACAGGACTATAATTCACCCCTCCACTTT. Translated: CASSPRQDYNSPLHF. This chain links TRBV7-8 with TRBJ1-6; maybe TRBD1 (6 bases). Between the trimmed V and J ends, which lost 5 bases and 3 bases, there was a span of 11 bases. Germline V gene sequence: CDR1 SGHVS, CDR2 FQNEAQ. This CDR3 is 15 amino acids long.

The V and J genes are TRBV7-2 and TRBJ2-3, with TRBD2 matching 8 bases. Germline V gene lookup returns CDR1 SGHTA and CDR2 FQGNSA. V lost 3 bases, J lost 4 bases, and 9 bases stayed unmatched. The CDR3 runs 16 residues. CDR3 sequence reads: CASSFPSGRGADTQYF. CDR3 DNA sequence: TGTGCCAGCAGCTTCCCAAGCGGGAGAGGCGCAGATACGCAGTATTTT.

This clone was observed a single time. The rearrangement uses TRBV19 and TRBJ1-4; no reliable D call. Germline assignment: CDR1 LNHDA and CDR2 SQIVND (reference sequence). This CDR3 spans 14 amino acids. V dropped 7 bases and J dropped 5 bases, with 14 bases sitting between them. For the CDR3, the DNA is TGTGCCAGTACGACGGGGAGTTGGAATGAAAAACTGTTTTTT. Translated: CASTTGSWNEKLFF.

The CDR3 region is CASSLRLAGGLYNEQFF. Written as DNA, the CDR3 is TGTGCCAGCAGCTTGAGACTAGCGGGAGGCCTCTACAATGAGCAGTTCTTC. The chain uses TRBV11-2 and TRBJ2-1; 13 bases match TRBD2. J was trimmed by 3 bases and V by 3 bases; bases with no gene match: 5. The CDR3 runs to 17 residues. In germline, CDR1 is SGHAT, CDR2 FQNNGV.

The chain carries TRBV7-2 and TRBJ2-1; D is perhaps TRBD1 or TRBD2 (6 bases each). V dropped 6 bases and J dropped 3 bases, with 12 bases sitting between them. From germline, CDR1 is SGHTA and CDR2 FQGNSA. This CDR3 comprises 14 residues. The CDR3 protein is CASSKGGLYNEQFF. In DNA form, the CDR3 reads TGTGCCAGCAGTAAGGGGGGACTCTACAATGAGCAGTTCTTC.

The genes are TRBV7-9 and TRBJ1-5; the D is unclear. With 3 bases removed from V and 7 bases from J, the gap between germline ends came to 10 bases. This CDR3 is 13 amino acids long. Germline CDR1 and CDR2: SEHNR and FQNEAQ (reference sequence). Here the CDR3 reads CASSFDLQQPQHF. As DNA, the CDR3 is TGTGCCAGCAGCTTCGACCTCCAACAGCCCCAGCATTTT.

This chain connects TRBV2 to TRBJ2-3; D might be TRBD1 (7 bases). Germline-derived CDR1 and CDR2 are SNHLY and FYNNEI. The V end lost 6 bases, the J end lost 3 bases, and 13 bases lay between the germline ends. There are 14 residues in the CDR3. The CDR3 coding sequence is TGTGCCAGCAGCGTGACAGGGACTACAGATACGCAGTATTTT. Its translation: CASSVTGTTDTQYF.

The rearrangement joins TRBV28 to TRBJ2-2; D possibly corresponds to TRBD2 (5 bases). V was pared by 7 bases and J by 2 bases, with 11 bases between. The CDR3 length is 14 residues. From germline, CDR1 is MDHEN and CDR2 SYDVKM. The CDR3 DNA reads TGTGCCAGCACGGGAACCACAAACACCGGGGAGCTGTTTTTT. Encoded protein: CASTGTTNTGELFF.

J is TRBJ1-1 and V is TRBV7-3; 9 positions match TRBD1. The CDR3 length is 13 residues. J lost 7 bases, V lost 5 bases, and 5 bases had no gene match. Germline values: CDR1 SGHTA, CDR2 FQGTGA. Here the CDR3 reads CASSPTGGNEAFF. The CDR3 DNA sequence: TGTGCCAGCAGCCCTACAGGGGGCAATGAAGCTTTCTTT.

The gene calls are TRBV7-2 and TRBJ2-7; 7 bases align to TRBD2. The CDR3 has 14 amino acids. V shed 1 base and J 5 bases; nucleotides not matched to a gene: 5. The germline gives CDR1 SGHTA, CDR2 FQGNSA. The CDR3: CASSLGGSIDEQYF. In nucleotides, the CDR3 is TGTGCCAGCAGCTTAGGCGGGAGCATCGACGAGCAGTACTTC.